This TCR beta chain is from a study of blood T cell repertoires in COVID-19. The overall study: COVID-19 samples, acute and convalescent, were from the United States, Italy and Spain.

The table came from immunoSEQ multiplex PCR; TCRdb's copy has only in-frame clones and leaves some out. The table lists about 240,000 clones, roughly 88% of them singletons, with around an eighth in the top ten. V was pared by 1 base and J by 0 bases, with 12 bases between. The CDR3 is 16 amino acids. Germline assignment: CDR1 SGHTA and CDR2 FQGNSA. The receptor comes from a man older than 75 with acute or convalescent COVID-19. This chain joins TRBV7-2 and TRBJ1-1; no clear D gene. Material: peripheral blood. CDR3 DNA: TGTGCCAGCAGCTTAGACGGGGTGGGAATGAACACTGAAGCTTTCTTT. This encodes CASSLDGVGMNTEAFF.